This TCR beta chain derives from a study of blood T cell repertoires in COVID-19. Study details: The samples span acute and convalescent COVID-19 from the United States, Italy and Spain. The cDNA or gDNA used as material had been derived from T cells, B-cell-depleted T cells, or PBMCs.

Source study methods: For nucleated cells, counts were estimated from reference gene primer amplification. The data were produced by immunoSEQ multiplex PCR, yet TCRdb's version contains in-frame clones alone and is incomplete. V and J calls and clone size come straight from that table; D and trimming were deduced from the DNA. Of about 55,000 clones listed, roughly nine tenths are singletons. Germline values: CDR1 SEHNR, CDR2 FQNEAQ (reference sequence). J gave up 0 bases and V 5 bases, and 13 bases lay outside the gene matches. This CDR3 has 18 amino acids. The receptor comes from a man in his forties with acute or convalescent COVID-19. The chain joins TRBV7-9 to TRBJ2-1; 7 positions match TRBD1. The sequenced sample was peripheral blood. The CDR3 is CASSATLDRDSSYNEQFF. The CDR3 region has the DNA TGTGCCAGCAGCGCAACCTTGGACCGGGACAGCTCCTACAATGAGCAGTTCTTC.